The 29 T cell receptor beta chains below come from one sample, sequenced in a study of T-cell memory formation after mild COVID-19. MiXCR was run by TCRdb on the 5' RACE reads, yielding one entry per CDR3 protein. The sample contains roughly 310,000 distinct CDR3 sequences, more than 15% of which appear only once. The sequencing input was PBMCs or a T cell subset sorted from them (not recorded which). These receptors were taken from a man between 18 and 29 years old who had mild COVID-19 (a few samples of this study predate the infection). Cell type and time point are not known.

This sequence joins TRBV7-6 and TRBJ2-3; D might be TRBD2 (6 bases). Germline V CDR1 and CDR2: SGHVS, FNYEAQ. CDR3 size: 15 residues. V lost 7 bases to trimming and J lost 3 bases, with 17 bases between them. The CDR3 DNA reads as TGTGCCAGCACCATCTTGGGGGGTGGAACAGATACGCAGTATTTT. This codes for CASTILGGGTDTQYF.

This chain uses TRBV5-1 with TRBJ2-1; tentative D call: TRBD1 (5 bases). Germline V gene sequence: CDR1 SGHRS, CDR2 YFSETQ. Trimming left V 0 bases short and J 2 bases short, with 12 bases between. The CDR3 runs 16 residues. The CDR3, as DNA: TGCGCCAGCAGCTTGGGTTCCAGGGTTCCCTACAATGAGCAGTTCTTC. As protein: CASSLGSRVPYNEQFF. Full variable domain (remainder filled in from reference TRBV5-1 and TRBJ2-1): KAGVTQTPRYLIKTRGQQVTLSCSPISGHRSVSWYQQTPGQGLQFLFEYFSETQRNKGNFPGRFSGRQFSNSRSEMNVSTLELGDSALYLCASSLGSRVPYNEQFFGPGTRLTVL.

This clonotype was detected a few times. The CDR3 nucleotides read TGCAGCGTTGAAGGAGGGGGAGGTCAGCCCCAGCATTTT. This sequence encodes CSVEGGGGQPQHF. The genes are TRBV29-1 and TRBJ1-5, with a possible D match to TRBD1 (6 bases). CDR1 and CDR2 (germline): SQVTM, ANQGSEA. V dropped 1 base and J dropped 6 bases, with 10 bases sitting between them. The CDR3 spans 13 residues.

This chain uses TRBV18 with TRBJ1-2; tentatively, D is TRBD1 (6 bases). Germline V gene sequence: CDR1 KGHSH, CDR2 LQKENI. V was cut by 6 bases and J by 2 bases, with 16 bases left in between. This CDR3 comprises 15 residues. The chain's CDR3 is CASSPRTGGNYGYTF. The DNA for the CDR3 is TGTGCCAGCTCGCCTAGGACGGGGGGCAACTATGGCTACACCTTC.

This clonotype was recorded at least ten times. The rearrangement uses TRBV9 and TRBJ2-3; D may be TRBD1 or TRBD2 (6 bases each). Germline V gene data show CDR1 as SGDLS and CDR2 as YYNGEE. There are 14 residues in the CDR3. Trimming cost V 0 bases and J 5 bases, with 10 bases left between them. The CDR3 spells CASSVGGARDTQYF. CDR3 nucleotides: TGTGCCAGCAGCGTAGGGGGGGCCAGAGATACGCAGTATTTT.

This clonotype was detected only a few times. The rearrangement links TRBV4-3 to TRBJ2-1; TRBD2 agrees at 12 bases. After removal of 3 bases from V and 3 bases from J, the junction contained 6 bases not matched to a gene. The CDR3 totals 17 residues. From germline, CDR1 is LGHNA and CDR2 YSLEER. CDR3 nucleotides: TGCGCCAGCAGCCACTTACTAGCGGGGGGACGCTACAATGAGCAGTTCTTC. This sequence encodes CASSHLLAGGRYNEQFF.

There are a few counts of this clonotype. This chain joins TRBV28 and TRBJ2-5; D might be TRBD1 (7 bases). V lost 3 bases and J 7 bases, leaving 27 bases between the germline ends. Germline V gene data show CDR1 as MDHEN and CDR2 as SYDVKM. This CDR3 spans 18 amino acids. CDR3 bases: TGTGCCAGCAGTTTTTTCTCGGCCAGGGGGACTTGGTCGGGGACCCAGTACTTC. It codes for CASSFFSARGTWSGTQYF.

V usage is TRBV7-9 and J usage is TRBJ2-6; D unclear. The V gene lost 5 bases and the J gene lost 6 bases, with 8 bases spanning the gap. Germline CDR1 is SEHNR and CDR2 is FQNEAQ (reference sequence). This CDR3 is 13 amino acids long. The CDR3 nucleotides are TGTGCCAGCAGCCCTGGTGCGGCCAACGTCCTGACTTTC. Translated: CASSPGAANVLTF.

V and J are TRBV9 and TRBJ1-3, with D perhaps matching TRBD1 (5 bases). The V gene's germline CDR1 is SGDLS and CDR2 YYNGEE. The ends were cut back, 0 bases at V and 0 bases at J, with 10 bases in the middle. This CDR3 contains 16 residues. CDR3 bases: TGTGCCAGCAGCGTAGGGGGACTGCTCTCTGGAAACACCATATATTTT. It encodes CASSVGGLLSGNTIYF. Using reference TRBV9 and TRBJ1-3 for the parts outside the CDR3, the full variable domain is DSGVTQTPKHLITATGQRVTLRCSPRSGDLSVYWYQQSLDQGLQFLIQYYNGEERAKGNILERFSAQQFPDLHSELNLSSLELGDSALYFCASSVGGLLSGNTIYFGEGSWLTVV.

This clonotype was seen only a few times. This chain uses TRBV7-2 with TRBJ2-1; the match to TRBD2 covers 7 bases. Germline V gene data show CDR1 as SGHTA and CDR2 as FQGNSA. The CDR3 spans 13 residues. The DNA of the CDR3 is TGTGCTATCGGGCTAGCGGTTTACAATGAGCAGTTCTTC. Protein sequence: CAIGLAVYNEQFF.

The V gene is TRBV4-3, the J gene TRBJ1-2; TRBD1 aligns across 7 bases. There are 13 residues in the CDR3. J gave up 6 bases and V 1 base, and 2 bases lay outside the gene matches. From germline, CDR1 is LGHNA and CDR2 YSLEER. CDR3 in DNA: TGCGCCAGCAGCCAAGCAGGGGGGGATGGCTACACCTTC. Amino acids: CASSQAGGDGYTF.

The chain is built from TRBV4-3 and TRBJ1-6; no clear D gene. Germline CDR1 is LGHNA and CDR2 is YSLEER. Trimming pared 3 bases from V and 0 bases from J, leaving 12 bases between. This CDR3 is built from 17 residues. The CDR3 loop reads CASSQTKRSSYNSPLHF. CDR3 DNA sequence: TGCGCCAGCAGCCAGACAAAGCGGAGCTCCTATAATTCACCCCTCCACTTT.

The sample holds many counts of this clonotype. The V call is TRBV29-1, the J call TRBJ2-2, with TRBD1 as a possible D gene (5 bases). V was clipped by 7 bases and J by 6 bases, with 15 bases between them. Germline V gene data show CDR1 as SQVTM and CDR2 as ANQGSEA. The CDR3 consists of 13 residues. CDR3: CSAEGVWAGELFF. The CDR3 DNA reads TGCAGCGCCGAAGGGGTCTGGGCCGGGGAGCTGTTTTTT.

The V and J genes are TRBV7-2 and TRBJ2-3, with 9 bases identical to TRBD2. Germline V lookup: CDR1 SGHTA, CDR2 FQGNSA. This CDR3 region has 15 residues. With V trimmed by 6 bases and J by 5 bases, 9 bases remained unmatched. CDR3 coding DNA: TGTGCCAGCAGTTGGTCTAGCGGGGTTGGAGATACGCAGTATTTT. As protein: CASSWSSGVGDTQYF.

The J gene is TRBJ2-5, the V gene TRBV4-2; 7 bases match TRBD2. CDR1 is LGHNA and CDR2 is YNFKEQ in the germline V gene. Trimming took 1 base from V and 2 from J; bases not matched to a gene: 7. This CDR3 spans 16 amino acids. CDR3 protein: CASSQGRRGMQETQYF. The CDR3 DNA reads TGTGCCAGCAGCCAAGGTCGGCGGGGGATGCAAGAGACCCAGTACTTC.

This clonotype was counted between two and nine times. This chain connects TRBV7-8 to TRBJ1-1; 8 bases line up with TRBD1. Germline trimming cut 6 bases from V and 4 bases from J; bases unmatched to any gene: 4. The CDR3 contains 13 residues. Germline assignment: CDR1 SGHVS and CDR2 FQNEAQ. In nucleotides, the CDR3 is TGTGCCAGCAGTTATACAGGGGGCACTGAAGCTTTCTTT. It yields the protein CASSYTGGTEAFF.

This rearrangement joins TRBV3-1 to TRBJ2-5; 8 bases fit TRBD2. The CDR3 loop spans 16 amino acids. The J segment lost 2 bases and the V segment lost 2 bases, leaving 7 bases of the junction unmatched. CDR1 and CDR2 from the germline V gene are LGHDT and YNNKEL (reference sequence). The chain's CDR3 is CASSQPHTGGQETQYF. For the CDR3, the DNA is TGTGCCAGCAGCCAACCGCATACGGGGGGGCAAGAGACCCAGTACTTC.

The sample holds many counts of this clonotype. The chain has TRBV6-5 and TRBJ2-3, with 10 bases that match TRBD2. J lost 4 bases, V lost 7 bases, and 2 bases had no gene match. CDR3 length equals 13 residues. Germline values: CDR1 MNHEY, CDR2 SVGAGI. The CDR3 loop reads CASTTSGADTQYF. The CDR3 DNA reads TGTGCCAGCACCACTAGCGGGGCAGATACGCAGTATTTT.

This clonotype has just a few counts. V is TRBV7-2 and J is TRBJ2-7; 9 nucleotides match TRBD1. The CDR3 contains 14 residues. The V gene end was trimmed by 5 bases and the J gene end by 3 bases; junction bases not matched to a gene: 5. The germline CDR1 and CDR2 sequences are SGHTA and FQGNSA. The CDR3 here is CASSIGTGNYEQYV. The CDR3 DNA is TGTGCCAGCAGCATCGGGACAGGGAACTACGAGCAGTACGTC.

The table lists this clonotype with many counts. This chain uses TRBV12-3 or TRBV12-4 with TRBJ1-1; no firm D call. V lost 2 bases, J lost 4 bases, and 14 bases lay in between. The CDR3 totals 15 residues. The CDR3 sequence is CASSLQAGGITEAFF. CDR3 nucleotides: TGTGCCAGCAGTTTACAGGCAGGCGGGATCACTGAAGCTTTCTTT.

This rearrangement joins TRBV12-3 or TRBV12-4 to TRBJ2-7, with no clear D. This CDR3 region has 15 residues. The CDR3 nucleotides are TGTGCCATCAGTTTCGGCAGTTTGGCCTACTACGAGCAGTACGTC. It yields the protein CAISFGSLAYYEQYV.

There are a few counts of this clonotype. The chain recombines TRBV5-5 with TRBJ2-7; 7 bases agree with TRBD1. Germline assignment: CDR1 SGHKS and CDR2 YYEKEE (reference sequence). V shed 0 bases, J shed 0 bases, and the junction held 3 bases outside the gene matches. This CDR3 has 15 amino acids. The CDR3 coding sequence is TGTGCCAGCAGCTTGGTAGCAGGGGGCTCCTACGAGCAGTACGTC. This sequence encodes CASSLVAGGSYEQYV.

This clonotype showed up just a few times. V is TRBV19 and J is TRBJ2-5; the D gene is possibly TRBD2 (6 bases). Trimming pared 5 bases from V and 1 base from J, leaving 11 bases between. The CDR3 runs to 14 residues. CDR1 is LNHDA and CDR2 is SQIVND in the germline V gene (reference sequence). The CDR3 DNA is TGTGCCAGTAGTCTTCGGGACTTCCAAGAGACCCAGTACTTC. This sequence encodes CASSLRDFQETQYF.

The CDR3 DNA reads as TGTGCCAGCAGCACCCGCGGGGGGGGTGGAAACACCATATATTTT. Residues: CASSTRGGGGNTIYF. The chain is built from TRBV9 and TRBJ1-3; D may be TRBD1 (5 bases). V lost 4 bases to trimming and J lost 3 bases, with 14 bases between them. Germline V CDR1 and CDR2: SGDLS, YYNGEE. The CDR3 totals 15 residues.

The V gene is TRBV29-1, the J gene TRBJ1-1; perhaps TRBD1 as D (6 bases). CDR1 is SQVTM, CDR2 ANQGSEA, per germline. The CDR3 sequence is 10 residues long. For the CDR3, the DNA is TGCGGAAGCAGGGGTACTGAAGCTTTCTTT. The encoded protein is CGSRGTEAFF.

The genes are TRBV25-1 and TRBJ2-7; D is possibly TRBD2 (6 bases). The CDR3 is made up of 15 amino acids. The ends were cut back, 7 bases at V and 1 base at J, with 17 bases in the middle. CDR1 and CDR2 from the germline V gene are MGHDK and SYGVNS. CDR3 sequence: CASTPRREQSYEQYV. CDR3 bases: TGTGCCAGCACCCCCCGGCGGGAACAGTCCTACGAGCAGTACGTC.

This rearrangement joins TRBV5-4 to TRBJ1-1; D unclear. The germline V gene has CDR1 SGHNT and CDR2 YYREEE (reference sequence). Trimming removed 2 bases at V and 2 bases at J, with 13 bases between. This CDR3 has 15 residues. CDR3 amino acids: CASSLRRRGNTEAFF. As DNA, the CDR3 is TGTGCCAGCAGCTTAAGGCGTCGGGGTAACACTGAAGCTTTCTTT. The variable domain in full, with the rest retrieved from reference TRBV5-4 and TRBJ1-1, is ETGVTQSPTHLIKTRGQQVTLRCSSQSGHNTVSWYQQALGQGPQFIFQYYREEENGRGNFPPRFSGLQFPNYSSELNVNALELDDSALYLCASSLRRRGNTEAFFGQGTRLTVV.

There are many counts of this clonotype. This rearrangement joins TRBV30 to TRBJ2-7; 7 nucleotides line up with TRBD1. Germline V CDR1 and CDR2: GTSNPN, SVGIG (reference sequence). The ends lost 2 bases at V and 6 bases at J; junction bases unmatched: 7. The CDR3 totals 13 residues. In DNA, the CDR3 is TGTGCCTGGAGTTCCGCGACAGGGACCGAGCAGTACTTC. It specifies CAWSSATGTEQYF.

The chain joins TRBV7-2 to TRBJ2-3; unclear D gene. CDR1 SGHTA and CDR2 FQGNSA come from the germline V gene. The CDR3 sequence is 14 residues long. Trimming stripped 8 bases from V and 2 bases from J, with 14 bases between. CDR3 loop: CASVAGTNTDTQYF. The CDR3 DNA follows: TGTGCCAGCGTGGCCGGAACAAACACAGATACGCAGTATTTT.